This T cell receptor (beta chain) was found in a study of blood T cell repertoires in COVID-19. Across the whole study: Italy, Spain and the United States were the sources of the convalescent and acute COVID-19 samples.

This clone was detected only once. Generated by immunoSEQ multiplex PCR, the TCRdb table keeps only in-frame clones and is missing some. The sample has 200,000 to 250,000 clones, roughly 76% seen once. CDR3 length equals 15 residues. Germline trimming cut 5 bases from V and 5 bases from J; bases unmatched to any gene: 6. Germline V gene data show CDR1 as PRHDT and CDR2 as FYEKMQ (reference sequence). This clonotype was sampled from a woman of 80 years or more with COVID-19, enrolled during active disease. The gene calls are TRBV13 and TRBJ1-4; TRBD1 aligns across 9 bases. The sequenced sample was peripheral blood. CDR3: CASSGHRGLNEKLFF. For the CDR3, the DNA is TGTGCCAGCAGCGGACACAGGGGGCTGAATGAAAAACTGTTTTTT. The variable domain in full, with the rest retrieved from reference TRBV13 and TRBJ1-4, is AAGVIQSPRHLIKEKRETATLKCYPIPRHDTVYWYQQGPGQDPQFLISFYEKMQSDKGSIPDRFSAQQFSDYHSELNMSSLELGDSALYFCASSGHRGLNEKLFFGSGTQLSVL.